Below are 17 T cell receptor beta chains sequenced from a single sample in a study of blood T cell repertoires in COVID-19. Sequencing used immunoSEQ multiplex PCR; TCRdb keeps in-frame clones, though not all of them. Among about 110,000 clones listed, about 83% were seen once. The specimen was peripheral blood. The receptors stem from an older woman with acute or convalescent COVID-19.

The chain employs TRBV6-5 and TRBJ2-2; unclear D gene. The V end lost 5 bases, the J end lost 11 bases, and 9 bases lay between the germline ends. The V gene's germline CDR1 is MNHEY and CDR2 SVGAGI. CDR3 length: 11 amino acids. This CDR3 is CASSPLGELFF. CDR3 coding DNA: TGTGCCAGCAGTCCCCTGGGCGAGCTGTTTTTT.

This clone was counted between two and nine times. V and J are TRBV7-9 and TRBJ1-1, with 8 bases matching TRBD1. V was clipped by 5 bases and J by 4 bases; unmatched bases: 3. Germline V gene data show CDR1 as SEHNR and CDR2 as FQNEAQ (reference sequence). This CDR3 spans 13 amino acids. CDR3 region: CASSATGGTEAFF. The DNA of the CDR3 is TGTGCCAGCAGCGCAACAGGGGGCACTGAAGCTTTCTTT.

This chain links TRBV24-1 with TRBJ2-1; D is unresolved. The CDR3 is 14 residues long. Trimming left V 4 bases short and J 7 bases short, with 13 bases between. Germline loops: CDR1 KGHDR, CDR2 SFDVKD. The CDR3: CATSDQLERNEQFF. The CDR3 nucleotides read TGTGCCACCAGTGACCAGTTAGAGAGGAATGAGCAGTTCTTC.

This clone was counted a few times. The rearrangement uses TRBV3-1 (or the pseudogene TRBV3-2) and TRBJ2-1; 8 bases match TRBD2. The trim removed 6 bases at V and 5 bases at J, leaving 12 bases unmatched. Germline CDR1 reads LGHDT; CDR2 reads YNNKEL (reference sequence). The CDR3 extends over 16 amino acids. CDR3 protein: CASSRRFSGGDNEQFF. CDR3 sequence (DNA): TGTGCCAGCAGTCGCCGTTTTTCGGGGGGGGACAATGAGCAGTTCTTC.

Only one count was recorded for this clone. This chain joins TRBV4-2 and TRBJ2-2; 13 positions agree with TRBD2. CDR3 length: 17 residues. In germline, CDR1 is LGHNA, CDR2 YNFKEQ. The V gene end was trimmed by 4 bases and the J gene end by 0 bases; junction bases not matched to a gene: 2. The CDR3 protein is CASSRGLAGANTGELFF. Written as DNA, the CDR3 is TGTGCCAGCAGCCGTGGACTAGCGGGGGCGAACACCGGGGAGCTGTTTTTT.

CDR3 DNA sequence: TGTGCCAGCAGCCTGGTCGGCTACAATGAGCAGTTCTTC. Translating gives CASSLVGYNEQFF. The chain couples TRBV3-1 (or the pseudogene TRBV3-2) to TRBJ2-1, with no clear D. Germline CDR1 is LGHDT and CDR2 is YNNKEL (reference sequence). Trimming stripped 4 bases from V and 3 bases from J, with 7 bases between. This CDR3 region has 13 residues.

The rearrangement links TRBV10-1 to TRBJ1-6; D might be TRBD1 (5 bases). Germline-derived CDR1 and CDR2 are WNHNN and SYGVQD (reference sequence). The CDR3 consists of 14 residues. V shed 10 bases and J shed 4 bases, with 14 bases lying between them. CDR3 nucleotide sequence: TGCGCCACTCCTGGGGGGGAATATAATTCACCCCTCCACTTT. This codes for CATPGGEYNSPLHF.

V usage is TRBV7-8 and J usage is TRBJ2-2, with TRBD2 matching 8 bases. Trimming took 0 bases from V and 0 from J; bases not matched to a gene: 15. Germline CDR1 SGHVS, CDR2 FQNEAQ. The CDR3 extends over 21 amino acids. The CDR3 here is CASSLAQRRTSREANTGELFF. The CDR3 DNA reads TGTGCCAGCAGCTTAGCGCAGCGTAGGACTAGCCGAGAAGCGAACACCGGGGAGCTGTTTTTT.

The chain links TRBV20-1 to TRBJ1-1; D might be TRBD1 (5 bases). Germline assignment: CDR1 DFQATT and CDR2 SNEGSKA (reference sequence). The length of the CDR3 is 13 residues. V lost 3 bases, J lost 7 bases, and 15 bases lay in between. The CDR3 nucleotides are TGCAGTGCTAGTTGGCAGGGCGGGGGTGAAGCTTTCTTT. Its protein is CSASWQGGGEAFF.

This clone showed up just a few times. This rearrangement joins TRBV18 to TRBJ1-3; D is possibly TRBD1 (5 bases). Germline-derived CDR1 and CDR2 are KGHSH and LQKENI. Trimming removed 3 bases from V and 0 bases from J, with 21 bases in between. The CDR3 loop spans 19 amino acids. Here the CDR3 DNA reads TGTGCCAGCTCACCCGGAGGGGCAGCCTTAATACTCTCTGGAAACACCATATATTTT. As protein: CASSPGGAALILSGNTIYF. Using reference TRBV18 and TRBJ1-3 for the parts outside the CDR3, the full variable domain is NAGVMQNPRHLVRRRGQEARLRCSPMKGHSHVYWYRQLPEEGLKFMVYLQKENIIDESGMPKERFSAEFPKEGPSILRIQQVVRGDSAAYFCASSPGGAALILSGNTIYFGEGSWLTVV.

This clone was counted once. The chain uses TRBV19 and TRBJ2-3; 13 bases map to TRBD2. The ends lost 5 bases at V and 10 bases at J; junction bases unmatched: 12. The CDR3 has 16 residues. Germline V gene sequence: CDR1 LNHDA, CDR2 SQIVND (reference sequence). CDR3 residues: CASSLTSGGAGPSQYF. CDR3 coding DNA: TGTGCCAGTAGTCTAACTAGCGGGGGGGCAGGTCCCTCGCAGTATTTT.

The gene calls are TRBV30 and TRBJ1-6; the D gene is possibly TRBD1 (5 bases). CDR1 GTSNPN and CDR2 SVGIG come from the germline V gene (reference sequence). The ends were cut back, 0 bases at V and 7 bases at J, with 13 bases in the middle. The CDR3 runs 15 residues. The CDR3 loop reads CAWSVKGNWNSPLHF. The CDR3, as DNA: TGTGCCTGGAGTGTAAAGGGGAATTGGAATTCACCCCTCCACTTT.

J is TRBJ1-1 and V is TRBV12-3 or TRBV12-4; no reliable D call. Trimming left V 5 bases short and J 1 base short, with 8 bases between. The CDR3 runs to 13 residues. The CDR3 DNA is TGTGCCAGCAGTGTTTCGAGGAACACTGAAGCTTTCTTT. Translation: CASSVSRNTEAFF.

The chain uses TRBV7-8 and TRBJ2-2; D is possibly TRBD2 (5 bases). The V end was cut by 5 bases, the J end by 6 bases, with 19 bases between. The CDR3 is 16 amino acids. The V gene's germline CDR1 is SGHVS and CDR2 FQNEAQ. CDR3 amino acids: CASSPRTRTLPGELFF. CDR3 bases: TGTGCCAGCAGCCCCCGGACTCGAACCCTCCCCGGGGAGCTGTTTTTT.

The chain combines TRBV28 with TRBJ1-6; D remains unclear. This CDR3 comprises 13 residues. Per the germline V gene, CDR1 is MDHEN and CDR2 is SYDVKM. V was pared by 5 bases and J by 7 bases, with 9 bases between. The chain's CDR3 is CASSVAVNSPLHF. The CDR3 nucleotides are TGTGCCAGCAGTGTAGCAGTCAATTCACCCCTCCACTTT. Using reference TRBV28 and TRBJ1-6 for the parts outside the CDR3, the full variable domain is DVKVTQSSRYLVKRTGEKVFLECVQDMDHENMFWYRQDPGLGLRLIYFSYDVKMKEKGDIPEGYSVSREKKERFSLILESASTNQTSMYLCASSVAVNSPLHFGNGTRLTVT.

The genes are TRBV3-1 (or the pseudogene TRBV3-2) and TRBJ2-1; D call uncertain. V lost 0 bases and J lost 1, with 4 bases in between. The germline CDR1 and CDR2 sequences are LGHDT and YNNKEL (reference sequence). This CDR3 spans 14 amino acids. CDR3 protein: CASSQDYSYNEQFF. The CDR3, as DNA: TGTGCCAGCAGCCAAGACTATTCCTACAATGAGCAGTTCTTC.

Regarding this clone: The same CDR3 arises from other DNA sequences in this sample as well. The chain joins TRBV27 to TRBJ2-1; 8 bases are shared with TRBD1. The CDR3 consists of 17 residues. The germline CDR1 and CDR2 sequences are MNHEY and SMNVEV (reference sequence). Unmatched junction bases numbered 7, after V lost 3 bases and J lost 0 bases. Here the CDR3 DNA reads TGTGCCAGCAGTTTCCTAACCGGGACAGGCTCCTACAATGAGCAGTTCTTC. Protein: CASSFLTGTGSYNEQFF.